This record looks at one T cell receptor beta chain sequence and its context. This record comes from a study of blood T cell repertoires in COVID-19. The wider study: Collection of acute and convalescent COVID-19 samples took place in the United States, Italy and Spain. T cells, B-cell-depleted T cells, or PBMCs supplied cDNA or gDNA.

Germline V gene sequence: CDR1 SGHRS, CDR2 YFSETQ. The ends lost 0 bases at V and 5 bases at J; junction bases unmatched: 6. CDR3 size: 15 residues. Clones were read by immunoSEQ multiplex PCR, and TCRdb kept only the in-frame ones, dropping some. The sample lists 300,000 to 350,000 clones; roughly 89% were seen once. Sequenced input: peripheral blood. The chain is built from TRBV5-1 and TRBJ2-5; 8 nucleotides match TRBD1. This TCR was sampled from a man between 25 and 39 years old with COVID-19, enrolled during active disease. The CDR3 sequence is CASSLGGQGAETQYF. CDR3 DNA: TGCGCCAGCAGCTTGGGAGGCCAGGGGGCGGAGACCCAGTACTTC.